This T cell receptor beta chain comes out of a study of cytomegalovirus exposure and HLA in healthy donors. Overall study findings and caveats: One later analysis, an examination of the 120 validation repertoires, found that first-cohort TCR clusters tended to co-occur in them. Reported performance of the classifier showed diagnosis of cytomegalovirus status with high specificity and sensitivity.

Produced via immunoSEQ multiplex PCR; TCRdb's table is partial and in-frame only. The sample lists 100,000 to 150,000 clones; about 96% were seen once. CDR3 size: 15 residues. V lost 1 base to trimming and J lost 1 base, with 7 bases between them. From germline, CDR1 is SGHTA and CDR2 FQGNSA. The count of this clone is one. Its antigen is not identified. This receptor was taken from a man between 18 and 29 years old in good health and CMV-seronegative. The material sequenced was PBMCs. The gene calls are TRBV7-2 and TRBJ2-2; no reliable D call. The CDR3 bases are TGTGCCAGCAGCTTAGTGGTCGGGAACACCGGGGAGCTGTTTTTT. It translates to CASSLVVGNTGELFF. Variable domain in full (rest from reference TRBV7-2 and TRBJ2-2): GAGVSQSPSNKVTEKGKDVELRCDPISGHTALYWYRQSLGQGLEFLIYFQGNSAPDKSGLPSDRFSAERTGGSVSTLTIQRTQQEDSAVYLCASSLVVGNTGELFFGEGSRLTVL.